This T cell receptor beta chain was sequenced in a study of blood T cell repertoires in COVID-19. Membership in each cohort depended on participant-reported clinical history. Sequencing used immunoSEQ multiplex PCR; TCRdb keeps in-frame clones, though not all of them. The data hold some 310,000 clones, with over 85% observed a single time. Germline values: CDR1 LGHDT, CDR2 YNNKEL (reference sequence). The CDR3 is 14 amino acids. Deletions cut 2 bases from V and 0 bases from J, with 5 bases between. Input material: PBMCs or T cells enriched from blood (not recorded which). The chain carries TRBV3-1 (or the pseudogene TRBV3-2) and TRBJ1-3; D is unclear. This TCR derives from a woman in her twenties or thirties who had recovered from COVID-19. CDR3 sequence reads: CASSQQYSGNTIYF. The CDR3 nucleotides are TGTGCCAGCAGCCAACAGTACTCTGGAAACACCATATATTTT.